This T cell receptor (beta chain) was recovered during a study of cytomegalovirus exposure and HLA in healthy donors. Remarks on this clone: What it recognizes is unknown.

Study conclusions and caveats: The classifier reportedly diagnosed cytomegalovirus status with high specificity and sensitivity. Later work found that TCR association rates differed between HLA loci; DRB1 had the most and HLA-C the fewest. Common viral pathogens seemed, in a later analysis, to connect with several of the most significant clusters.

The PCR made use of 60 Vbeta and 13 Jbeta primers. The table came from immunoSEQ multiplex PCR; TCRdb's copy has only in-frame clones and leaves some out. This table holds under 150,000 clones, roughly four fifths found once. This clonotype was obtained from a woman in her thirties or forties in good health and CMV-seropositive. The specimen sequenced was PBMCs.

The CDR3 region has the DNA TGTGCCAGCAGCGTAGAGGGACAGAGTTACAATGAGCAGTTCTTC. This sequence encodes CASSVEGQSYNEQFF. The rearrangement joins TRBV9 to TRBJ2-1; 7 bases are a match to TRBD1. With V trimmed by 0 bases and J by 4 bases, 4 bases remained unmatched. The CDR3 extends over 15 amino acids. From germline, CDR1 is SGDLS and CDR2 YYNGEE.